This T cell receptor (beta chain) came from a study of shared clonotypes between healthy human individuals. Assay: immunoSEQ multiplex PCR; the TCRdb copy retains only in-frame clones and omits some. The sample lists about a million clones; around 77% were seen once. The CDR3 contains 17 residues. Germline assignment: CDR1 LGHNA and CDR2 YSLEER. Trimming took 1 base from V and 5 from J; bases not matched to a gene: 13. Sequenced material: memory CD4+ T cells from PBMCs. Subset specified: CD45RA-negative fraction. This receptor was identified in a man younger than 35 in good health. Some clones in this sample may be carry-over from other donors' samples. The chain is built from TRBV4-3 and TRBJ2-7; 8 bases are shared with TRBD2. DNA for the CDR3: TGCGCCAGCAGCCAAGGTCTGGCAGCGGGAGAGGACCACGAGCAGTACTTC. Protein: CASSQGLAAGEDHEQYF.